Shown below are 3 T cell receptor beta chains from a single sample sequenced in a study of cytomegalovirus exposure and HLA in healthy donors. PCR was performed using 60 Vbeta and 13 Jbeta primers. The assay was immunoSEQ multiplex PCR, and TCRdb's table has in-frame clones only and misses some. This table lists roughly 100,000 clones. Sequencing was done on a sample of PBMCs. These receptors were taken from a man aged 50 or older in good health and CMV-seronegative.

The CDR3 sequence is CASSGDRRNQPQHF. In DNA form, the CDR3 reads TGTGCCAGCAGTGGGGACAGGAGAAATCAGCCCCAGCATTTT. This sequence joins TRBV6-1 and TRBJ1-5; 8 bases line up with TRBD1. This CDR3 is 14 amino acids long. J lost 4 bases, V lost 4 bases, and 3 bases had no gene match. CDR1 and CDR2 from the germline V gene are MNHNS and SASEGT.

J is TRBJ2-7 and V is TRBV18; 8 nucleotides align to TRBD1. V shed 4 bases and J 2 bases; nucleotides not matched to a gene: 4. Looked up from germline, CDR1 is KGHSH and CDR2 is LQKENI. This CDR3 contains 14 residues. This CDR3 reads CASSRDRSAYEQYF. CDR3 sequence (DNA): TGTGCCAGCTCACGGGACAGGAGCGCCTACGAGCAGTACTTC.

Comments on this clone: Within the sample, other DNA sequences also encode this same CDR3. The CDR3 is CASSLDRNTGELFF. For the CDR3, the DNA is TGCGCCAGCAGCTTGGACAGAAACACCGGGGAGCTGTTTTTT. The rearrangement uses TRBV5-1 and TRBJ2-2; D remains unclear. V lost 0 bases to trimming and J lost 2 bases, with 5 bases between them. This CDR3 region has 14 residues. Germline lookup yields CDR1 SGHRS and CDR2 YFSETQ.